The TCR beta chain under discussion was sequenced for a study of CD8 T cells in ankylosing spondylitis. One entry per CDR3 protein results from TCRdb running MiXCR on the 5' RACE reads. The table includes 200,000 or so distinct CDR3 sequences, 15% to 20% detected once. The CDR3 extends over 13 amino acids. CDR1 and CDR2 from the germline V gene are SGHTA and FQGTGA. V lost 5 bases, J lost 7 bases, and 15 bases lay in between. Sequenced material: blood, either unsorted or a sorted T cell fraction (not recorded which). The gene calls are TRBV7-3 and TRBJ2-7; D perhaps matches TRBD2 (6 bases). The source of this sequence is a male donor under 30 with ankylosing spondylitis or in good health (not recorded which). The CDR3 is CASSATDGGEQYF. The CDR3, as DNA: TGTGCCAGCAGCGCCACCGATGGGGGGGAGCAGTACTTC.